Given below is one T cell receptor beta chain in context. The data were taken from a study of OX40 agonist ivuxolimab in advanced cancers. The wider study: In this trial design, patients received ivuxolimab intravenously at 0.01 to 10 mg/kg every 2 weeks. Mean age approximately 59 years, range roughly 20 to 85; about 81% male.

Assay: immunoSEQ multiplex PCR; the TCRdb copy retains only in-frame clones and omits some. The sample consists of 50,000 to 75,000 clones, 70% to 90% of them appearing once. Losses at the gene ends were 2 bases for V and 1 base for J; bases not matched to a gene: 9. This CDR3 has 17 amino acids. Germline V lookup: CDR1 MGHRA, CDR2 YSYEKL. The receptor was derived from an adult with an advanced solid tumor such as melanoma, head and neck, liver or kidney cancer. The sample here was CD4+ or CD8+ T cells sorted from blood, taken in a trial of the OX40 agonist ivuxolimab. The chain employs TRBV4-1 and TRBJ2-3, with 7 positions matching TRBD2. The CDR3 region is CASSQSGGLAGTDTQYF. DNA of the CDR3: TGCGCCAGCAGCCAAAGCGGTGGCCTAGCGGGCACAGATACGCAGTATTTT.